The 14 T cell receptor beta chains presented below share a single source sample, sequenced in a study of graft-versus-host responses after intestinal transplantation. The table came from immunoSEQ multiplex PCR; TCRdb's copy has only in-frame clones and leaves some out. Here the sample spans fewer than 20,000 clones, just under 95% being singletons. The sequenced sample was PBMCs, obtained 23 days after intestinal transplant. These receptors were taken from a human patient who received an intestinal transplant, so some T cells may come from the graft donor.

This clone was counted a single time. V is TRBV18 and J is TRBJ1-1; 8 bases are shared with TRBD1. Germline V gene data show CDR1 as KGHSH and CDR2 as LQKENI. The CDR3 covers 21 residues. The J segment lost 1 base and the V segment lost 0 bases, leaving 19 bases of the junction unmatched. The CDR3 reads CASSPPNNYGTGGIRNTEAFF. CDR3 in DNA: TGTGCCAGCTCACCACCGAACAACTACGGGACAGGAGGTATCAGGAACACTGAAGCTTTCTTT.

The chain combines TRBV5-4 with TRBJ2-7, with TRBD2 identical over 8 bases. The CDR3 extends over 12 amino acids. Losses at the gene ends were 7 bases for V and 7 bases for J; bases not matched to a gene: 7. Germline-derived CDR1 and CDR2 are SGHNT and YYREEE (reference sequence). CDR3 loop: CASGAGAVEQYF. The CDR3, as DNA: TGTGCCAGCGGAGCGGGAGCGGTAGAGCAGTACTTC.

The chain joins TRBV6-1 to TRBJ2-1, with 7 bases identical to TRBD2. This CDR3 has 15 amino acids. The germline CDR1 and CDR2 sequences are MNHNS and SASEGT. V was clipped by 6 bases and J by 0 bases; unmatched bases: 5. The CDR3 sequence: CASSVLASSYNEQFF. CDR3 nucleotide sequence: TGTGCCAGCAGCGTACTAGCGAGCTCCTACAATGAGCAGTTCTTC.

The V and J genes are TRBV15 and TRBJ2-5; 7 bases fit TRBD2. This CDR3 has 18 residues. Per the germline V gene, CDR1 is LNHNV and CDR2 is YYDKDF (reference sequence). J gave up 0 bases and V 0 bases, and 10 bases lay outside the gene matches. The CDR3 sequence is CATSREGSYGGNQETQYF. DNA of the CDR3: TGTGCCACCAGCAGAGAGGGGTCCTACGGGGGGAACCAAGAGACCCAGTACTTC.

The genes are TRBV27 and TRBJ1-1; maybe TRBD1 (6 bases). Germline loops: CDR1 MNHEY, CDR2 SMNVEV (reference sequence). CDR3 length: 17 amino acids. Trimming took off 0 bases at V and 0 bases at J, with 14 bases between the two ends. CDR3 protein: CASSLSGGGSLNTEAFF. The DNA for the CDR3 is TGTGCCAGCAGTTTATCTGGGGGGGGCAGCTTGAACACTGAAGCTTTCTTT.

The CDR3 sequence is CASSLDRKGGQYF. Here the CDR3 DNA reads TGTGCCAGCAGCCTGGACAGGAAAGGAGGGCAGTACTTC. The V gene is TRBV7-9, the J gene TRBJ2-7, with 7 positions matching TRBD1. The CDR3 is 13 amino acids. Trimming at V came to 5 bases and at J to 9 bases, leaving 10 bases not matched to a gene. Per the germline V gene, CDR1 is SEHNR and CDR2 is FQNEAQ (reference sequence).

This rearrangement joins TRBV27 to TRBJ2-7; 9 nucleotides align to TRBD2. CDR1 MNHEY and CDR2 SMNVEV come from the germline V gene (reference sequence). The J segment lost 5 bases and the V segment lost 2 bases, leaving 4 bases of the junction unmatched. The CDR3 runs 14 residues. The CDR3 DNA reads as TGTGCCAGCAGTTTACTTAGCGGGAGCGACGAGCAGTACTTC. Its translation is CASSLLSGSDEQYF.

The CDR3 region is CASSPLISDEQFF. DNA for the CDR3: TGCGCCAGCAGCCCTTTGATAAGCGATGAGCAGTTCTTC. The chain combines TRBV5-1 with TRBJ2-1; D not resolved. The CDR3 covers 13 residues. V shed 4 bases and J shed 8 bases, with 13 bases lying between them. Germline V gene lookup returns CDR1 SGHRS and CDR2 YFSETQ.

V usage is TRBV5-8 and J usage is TRBJ2-7; TRBD2 might be the D (6 bases). Deletions cut 4 bases from V and 2 bases from J, with 10 bases between. The CDR3 is made up of 13 amino acids. In germline, CDR1 is SGHTS, CDR2 YDEGEE. The CDR3 region is CASSVGLPYEQYF. CDR3 DNA sequence: TGTGCCAGCAGCGTGGGACTCCCCTACGAGCAGTACTTC.

The rearrangement uses TRBV28 and TRBJ2-7, with D possibly called TRBD1 or TRBD2 (5 bases each). Germline CDR1 MDHEN, CDR2 SYDVKM. V lost 3 bases and J lost 2, with 11 bases in between. The CDR3 consists of 14 residues. The CDR3 coding sequence is TGTGCCAGCAGTTTGGGGGACCTTGCCTACGAGCAGTACTTC. Translating gives CASSLGDLAYEQYF.

The chain uses TRBV5-1 and TRBJ2-7; D perhaps matches TRBD1 (5 bases). The ends were cut back, 0 bases at V and 2 bases at J, with 9 bases in the middle. CDR1 SGHRS and CDR2 YFSETQ come from the germline V gene. The CDR3 is 14 residues long. In DNA, the CDR3 is TGCGCCAGCAGCTTGGACAGGAACCCCTACGAGCAGTACTTC. Encoded protein: CASSLDRNPYEQYF.

V is TRBV5-1 and J is TRBJ2-1; 12 bases map to TRBD2. This CDR3 comprises 15 residues. Germline V lookup: CDR1 SGHRS, CDR2 YFSETQ. Losses at the gene ends were 2 bases for V and 8 bases for J; bases not matched to a gene: 5. CDR3 residues: CASSLGTSGFDEQFF. For the CDR3, the DNA is TGCGCCAGCAGCTTAGGGACTAGCGGGTTCGATGAGCAGTTCTTC.

This rearrangement joins TRBV19 to TRBJ2-1; D perhaps matches TRBD2 (5 bases). Germline CDR1 reads LNHDA; CDR2 reads SQIVND (reference sequence). This CDR3 is built from 12 residues. V lost 2 bases, J lost 9 bases, and 8 bases lay in between. The CDR3 reads CASSISAGEQFF. CDR3 sequence (DNA): TGTGCCAGTAGTATATCCGCGGGTGAGCAGTTCTTC.

V and J are TRBV2 and TRBJ2-7; 8 bases are a match to TRBD1. The V gene's germline CDR1 is SNHLY and CDR2 FYNNEI. The ends lost 7 bases at V and 1 base at J; junction bases unmatched: 6. The CDR3 extends over 14 amino acids. CDR3 sequence: CASIPGQVSYEQYF. CDR3 nucleotide sequence: TGTGCCAGCATCCCGGGACAGGTATCCTACGAGCAGTACTTC.